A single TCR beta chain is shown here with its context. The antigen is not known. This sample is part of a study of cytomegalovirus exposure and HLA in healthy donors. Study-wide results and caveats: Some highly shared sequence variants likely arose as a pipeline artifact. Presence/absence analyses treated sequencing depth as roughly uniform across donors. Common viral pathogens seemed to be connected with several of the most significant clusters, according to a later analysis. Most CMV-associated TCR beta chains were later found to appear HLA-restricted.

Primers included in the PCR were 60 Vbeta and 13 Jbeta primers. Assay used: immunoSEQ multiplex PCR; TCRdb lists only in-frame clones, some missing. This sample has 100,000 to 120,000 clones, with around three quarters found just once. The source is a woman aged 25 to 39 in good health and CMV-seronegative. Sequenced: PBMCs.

The CDR3 region has the DNA TGTGCCTGGAGGGGGCGGGCCGGGGAGCTGTTTTTT. Translation gives CAWRGRAGELFF. The chain links TRBV11-2 to TRBJ2-2; tentative D call: TRBD1 (7 bases). CDR3 length equals 12 residues. From germline, CDR1 is SGHAT and CDR2 FQNNGV. Trimming pared 11 bases from V and 6 bases from J, leaving 13 bases between.